The 18 T cell receptor beta chains below all came from one sample that was sequenced in a study of blood T cell repertoires in COVID-19. The data were produced by immunoSEQ multiplex PCR, yet TCRdb's version contains in-frame clones alone and is incomplete. The sample lists 150,000 to 200,000 clones, approximately 88% occurring once. Sequenced input: PBMCs or T cells enriched from blood (not recorded which). The receptors shown here come from a woman aged 18-29 years who had recovered from COVID-19.

This chain's CDR3 is CASSYSNPRGGNGYTF. CDR3 DNA: TGTGCCAGCAGTTACTCGAACCCGAGGGGCGGGAATGGCTACACCTTC. The chain employs TRBV6-5 and TRBJ1-2, with D perhaps matching TRBD1 (5 bases). V lost 0 bases to trimming and J lost 6 bases, with 17 bases between them. The CDR3 is 16 amino acids. From germline, CDR1 is MNHEY and CDR2 SVGAGI.

V gene TRBV12-3 or TRBV12-4 combines with J gene TRBJ1-2; no clear D. Trimming removed 6 bases at V and 2 bases at J, with 4 bases between. This CDR3 region has 11 residues. The CDR3 here is CASSLNYGYTF. CDR3 in DNA: TGTGCCAGCAGCCTGAACTATGGCTACACCTTC.

The chain recombines TRBV28 with TRBJ2-7; D may be TRBD2 (6 bases). Trimming took off 11 bases at V and 3 bases at J, with 14 bases between the two ends. CDR1 MDHEN and CDR2 SYDVKM come from the germline V gene. The CDR3 spans 12 residues. This chain's CDR3 is CAARDSLYEQYF. The DNA for the CDR3 is TGTGCCGCCCGGGACTCTCTCTACGAGCAGTACTTC.

The rearrangement links TRBV2 to TRBJ1-1; the D is unclear. The V end was cut by 7 bases, the J end by 5 bases, with 14 bases between. From germline, CDR1 is SNHLY and CDR2 FYNNEI. CDR3 length: 13 residues. The CDR3 DNA sequence: TGTGCCAGCATTCAGGTTGCTGGGACTGAAGCTTTCTTT. Translating it yields CASIQVAGTEAFF.

V is TRBV29-1 and J is TRBJ1-4; 8 bases fit TRBD1. This CDR3 is 12 amino acids long. Germline CDR1 reads SQVTM; CDR2 reads ANQGSEA. V was clipped by 7 bases and J by 8 bases; unmatched bases: 6. The DNA for the CDR3 is TGCAGCGCTGGGGACAGGAGGGAAAAACTGTTTTTT. It encodes CSAGDRREKLFF.

The V and J genes are TRBV9 and TRBJ2-1; 7 bases line up with TRBD2. V lost 2 bases to trimming and J lost 4 bases; unmatched junction nucleotides: 0. This CDR3 contains 13 residues. Germline CDR1 SGDLS, CDR2 YYNGEE. The CDR3 nucleotides are TGTGCCAGCAGCGTCGGGAGGTACAATGAGCAGTTCTTC. It yields the protein CASSVGRYNEQFF.

The V gene is TRBV6-2 or TRBV6-3, the J gene TRBJ2-7; 9 bases align to TRBD2. The CDR3 sequence is 15 residues long. Trimming removed 5 bases from V and 4 bases from J; junction bases left unmatched: 9. The germline V gene encodes CDR1 MNHEY and CDR2 SVGEGT. The CDR3 nucleotides read TGTGCCAGCAGTCGCGCCGCAAGCGGGGGGTACGAGCAGTACTTC. The encoded protein is CASSRAASGGYEQYF.

The chain recombines TRBV2 with TRBJ2-5; perhaps TRBD1 as D (6 bases). CDR1 and CDR2 from the germline V gene are SNHLY and FYNNEI. V was shortened by 7 bases and J by 1 base, with 13 bases between the two germline ends. The CDR3 sequence is 14 residues long. The CDR3 region is CASKAKGGQETQYF. CDR3 sequence (DNA): TGTGCCAGCAAGGCGAAAGGGGGCCAAGAGACCCAGTACTTC. Combining the CDR3 with reference TRBV2 and TRBJ2-5 gives the whole variable domain EPEVTQTPSHQVTQMGQEVILRCVPISNHLYFYWYRQILGQKVEFLVSFYNNEISEKSEIFDDQFSVERPDGSNFTLKIRSTKLEDSAMYFCASKAKGGQETQYFGPGTRLLVL.

The J gene is TRBJ2-7, the V gene TRBV2; a possible D gene is TRBD1 (5 bases). The V gene lost 3 bases and the J gene lost 3 bases, with 6 bases spanning the gap. The CDR3 is 12 residues long. Germline values: CDR1 SNHLY, CDR2 FYNNEI. CDR3 coding DNA: TGTGCCAGCAGTGAGACAGACTACGAGCAGTACTTC. This sequence encodes CASSETDYEQYF.

The gene calls are TRBV7-2 and TRBJ2-3, with 11 nucleotides matching TRBD2. CDR1 is SGHTA and CDR2 is FQGNSA in the germline V gene. This CDR3 is 18 amino acids long. The V and J ends lost 1 base and 2 bases, in that order; junction bases with no gene match: 8. The CDR3 coding sequence is TGTGCCAGCAGCTTAGAAGGGCCTAGCGGGGGGTACACAGATACGCAGTATTTT. It encodes CASSLEGPSGGYTDTQYF.

As concerns this clone: Additional DNA sequences in this sample encode the identical CDR3. J is TRBJ2-3 and V is TRBV20-1; D possibly corresponds to TRBD2 (6 bases). In germline, CDR1 is DFQATT, CDR2 SNEGSKA (reference sequence). The CDR3 runs to 13 residues. V lost 6 bases and J lost 2, with 12 bases in between. CDR3 DNA: TGCAGTGCCAGTAGCGGTTACACAGATACGCAGTATTTT. As protein: CSASSGYTDTQYF.

In the case of this clone: Distinct nucleotide sequences in the sample also encode this CDR3. The V gene is TRBV12-3 or TRBV12-4, the J gene TRBJ2-7, with 8 positions matching TRBD1. The CDR3 has 13 amino acids. Unmatched junction bases numbered 4, after V lost 6 bases and J lost 3 bases. In DNA form, the CDR3 reads TGTGCCAGCAGCACGGACAGGGACTACGAGCAGTACTTC. As protein: CASSTDRDYEQYF.

The chain is built from TRBV6-1 and TRBJ2-7; 11 positions match TRBD2. Trimming removed 4 bases from V and 4 bases from J; junction bases left unmatched: 9. In germline, CDR1 is MNHNS, CDR2 SASEGT. This CDR3 is built from 16 residues. CDR3 DNA sequence: TGTGCCAGCAGTGCGAGGCAACTAGCGGGAGCGTACGAGCAGTACTTC. It codes for CASSARQLAGAYEQYF.

The rearrangement uses TRBV28 and TRBJ1-2; no firm D call. The CDR3 is 12 amino acids. Germline V CDR1 and CDR2: MDHEN, SYDVKM. Between the trimmed V and J ends, which lost 2 bases and 6 bases, there was a span of 7 bases. CDR3 amino acids: CASSLTGNGYTF. CDR3 nucleotide sequence: TGTGCCAGCAGTTTAACGGGGAATGGCTACACCTTC.

The chain employs TRBV7-2 and TRBJ2-4; no clear D. The CDR3 contains 13 residues. The germline V gene encodes CDR1 SGHTA and CDR2 FQGNSA. The V and J ends lost 0 bases and 6 bases respectively, with 6 bases between them. The CDR3 region is CASSLAELNIQYF. CDR3 DNA: TGTGCCAGCAGCTTAGCCGAGCTAAACATTCAGTACTTC.

A few counts support this clone. The rearrangement links TRBV4-2 to TRBJ2-2, with D possibly TRBD1 on 6 matching bases. The CDR3 consists of 15 residues. V was pared by 3 bases and J by 0 bases, with 8 bases between. From germline, CDR1 is LGHNA and CDR2 YNFKEQ. The CDR3 DNA reads TGTGCCAGCAGCCACGAGGGGGCGAACACCGGGGAGCTGTTTTTT. Protein sequence: CASSHEGANTGELFF.

The chain is built from TRBV5-1 and TRBJ2-7; the match to TRBD1 covers 9 bases. The CDR3 covers 13 residues. V was pared by 4 bases and J by 6 bases, with 5 bases of the junction left unmatched. Germline lookup yields CDR1 SGHRS and CDR2 YFSETQ. CDR3 amino acids: CASSADRGVEQYF. The CDR3 nucleotides are TGCGCCAGCAGCGCGGACAGGGGAGTCGAGCAGTACTTC.

The rearrangement uses TRBV5-1 and TRBJ1-1, with 8 bases lining up with TRBD1. Germline loops: CDR1 SGHRS, CDR2 YFSETQ. The trim removed 1 base at V and 1 base at J, leaving 9 bases unmatched. There are 17 residues in the CDR3. The CDR3 nucleotides read TGCGCCAGCAGCTTGACCGGACAGGGAGCGGGGAACACTGAAGCTTTCTTT. Translated, it gives CASSLTGQGAGNTEAFF.